The rows below give T cell receptor beta chains drawn from one sample of a study of T cells after yellow fever vaccination. Via MiXCR, TCRdb re-called the 5' RACE reads, giving one row per CDR3 protein. The data show some 350,000 distinct CDR3 sequences, with 4.1% seen just once and around 23% held by the top ten. This specimen consisted of PBMCs, obtained 5 days after the yellow fever booster vaccination. The origin of the receptors is a man aged 18 to 29 who received the YFV17D yellow fever vaccine. CDR3s include the opening cysteine and the closing phenylalanine or tryptophan. The D gene is left open where the match is weak. For some rows the clone size is stated as once, few or many, or as a class when expanded; others skip it.

clone size,J gene,V gene,D gene,CDR3 DNA,CDR3 protein
many,TRBJ2-5,TRBV1,-,TGCACCAGCAGCTTACCTGGGCAAGAGACCCAGTACTTC,CTSSLPGQETQYF
many,TRBJ2-3,TRBV5-1,TRBD1,TGCGCCAGCAGCTTGGTCGGACAGGGTGCCGCAGATACGCAGTATTTT,CASSLVGQGAADTQYF
few,TRBJ1-4,TRBV28,-,TGTGCCAGCAGTCCCTCCGGGAGTGAAAAACTGTTTTTT,CASSPSGSEKLFF
-,TRBJ2-3,TRBV7-9,-,TGTGCCAGCAGCACCGGCGGGTTTAGCACAGATACGCAGTATTTT,CASSTGGFSTDTQYF
-,TRBJ2-3,TRBV5-1,-,TGCGCCAGCAGAGCCCCGGGGTCCCTCACAGATACGCAGTATTTT,CASRAPGSLTDTQYF
few,TRBJ2-1,TRBV7-9,-,TGTGCCAGCAGCCCGGATCTAGTTTGGAATGAGCAGTTCTTC,CASSPDLVWNEQFF
few,TRBJ2-5,TRBV25-1,-,TGTGCCAGCAGTGAATATAGTGAGACCCAGTACTTC,CASSEYSETQYF
few,TRBJ1-2,TRBV7-3,-,TGTGCCAGCAGCTCCCCCGTCCGCTTC,CASSSPVRF
few,TRBJ2-2,TRBV5-1,-,TGCGCCAGCAGCTTCTCAGCGGAGGCCCGCACCGGGGAGCTGTTTTTT,CASSFSAEARTGELFF
-,TRBJ2-5,TRBV2,TRBD2,TGTGCCAGCAGTGAAGAGGGCGGGGGAGAGACCCAGTACTTC,CASSEEGGGETQYF
many,TRBJ1-2,TRBV29-1,TRBD1,TGCAGCGGGACTGACAGGGAGGGCTATGGCTACACCTTC,CSGTDREGYGYTF